Included here is one T cell receptor beta chain sequence, with context. The entry originates in a study of blood T cell repertoires in COVID-19. For the study at large: Samples taken during acute and convalescent COVID-19 were collected in the United States, Italy and Spain. The analysed material was cDNA or gDNA that came from T cells, B-cell-depleted T cells, or PBMCs.

The germline V gene has CDR1 KGHDR and CDR2 SFDVKD. This CDR3 is built from 15 residues. J lost 4 bases, V lost 3 bases, and 3 bases had no gene match. Clones were sequenced by immunoSEQ multiplex PCR, and TCRdb holds only the in-frame ones, with some missing. The data hold 250,000 to 400,000 clones, with around nine tenths observed a single time. Across under 25 US areas, participants ranged in age from roughly 18 to 95 years. Resolution of symptoms, clearance, or two negative PCRs was present in recovered Cohort 3 donors. The TCR was taken from a man in his sixties who had recovered from COVID-19. The rearrangement links TRBV24-1 to TRBJ1-1, with TRBD1 matching over 11 bases. The sequencing sample was made of PBMCs or T cells enriched from blood (not recorded which). The CDR3 coding sequence is TGTGCCACCAGTGATGGGACAGGGGGATTCACTGAAGCTTTCTTT. Translation gives CATSDGTGGFTEAFF.